One sample yielded the 30 T cell receptor beta chains listed below, sequenced in a study of vaccination and CD4 T cells after COVID-19 (dated by TCRdb to between 2021 and 2024). Their antigens are not known. Receptor libraries were prepared by PCR. Sequencing was performed on an Illumina iSeq 100. DNA from cultured CD4+ T cells underwent TCR sequencing with the Oncomine TCR Beta short-read assay at the Johns Hopkins FTIC core. The public sequencing data were trimmed at Q25 with fastp and processed into clonotypes with MiXCR by TCRdb, which kept only in-frame beta chains. When rows share a CDR3 protein, they turn into one entry using the most common DNA and genes. The sample table lists approximately 11,000 distinct CDR3 sequences, roughly 64% of them with a count of one. Together, the top ten hold 34% of the sample. Read against the paper, the sample's treatment or condition label means: approximately 9-day PBMC culture with coronavirus spike peptide pools or control peptides (ViraFEST assay).

The sequenced sample was CD4+ T cells from blood, cultured in vitro. These receptors all stem from a human donor who had recovered from COVID-19.

This rearrangement joins TRBV20-1 to TRBJ2-3, with TRBD2 matching 7 bases. The CDR3 extends over 17 amino acids. Trimming cost V 5 bases and J 2 bases; bases outside gene matches: 16. CDR1 DFQATT and CDR2 SNEGSKA come from the germline V gene (reference sequence). CDR3: CSAAVGRASGYTDTQYF. CDR3 coding DNA: TGCAGTGCTGCCGTTGGCAGGGCTAGCGGATACACAGATACGCAGTATTTT.

The CDR3: CSAQGGFDQPQHF. CDR3 nucleotide sequence: TGCAGCGCCCAAGGGGGGTTCGACCAGCCCCAGCATTTT. The chain links TRBV29-1 to TRBJ1-5, with a tentative D call TRBD1 (6 bases). Trimming stripped 7 bases from V and 7 bases from J, with 17 bases between. Germline CDR1 is SQVTM and CDR2 is ANQGSEA. CDR3 length equals 13 residues.

The genes are TRBV20-1 and TRBJ1-2; D unclear. With 0 bases removed from V and 4 bases from J, the gap between germline ends came to 9 bases. This CDR3 spans 13 amino acids. CDR1 is DFQATT and CDR2 is SNEGSKA in the germline V gene (reference sequence). The CDR3 DNA sequence: TGCAGTGCTAGAGATTCCTACCCCTATGGCTACACCTTC. Translated: CSARDSYPYGYTF.

V usage is TRBV20-1 and J usage is TRBJ1-1; the D gene is possibly TRBD1 (6 bases). Germline CDR1 and CDR2: DFQATT and SNEGSKA (reference sequence). V lost 5 bases and J 7 bases, leaving 11 bases between the germline ends. CDR3 size: 11 residues. CDR3 loop: CSAHPRGEAFF. The CDR3 nucleotides are TGCAGTGCTCACCCCAGGGGTGAAGCTTTCTTT.

This clonotype was observed a handful of times. The rearrangement uses TRBV20-1 and TRBJ2-7; a possible D gene is TRBD2 (6 bases). The CDR3 totals 13 residues. The V end lost 1 base, the J end lost 3 bases, and 10 bases lay between the germline ends. CDR1 is DFQATT and CDR2 is SNEGSKA in the germline V gene (reference sequence). CDR3 residues: CSARAGVLYEQYF. The CDR3 coding sequence is TGCAGTGCTAGAGCGGGGGTCCTCTACGAGCAGTACTTC.

This chain joins TRBV19 and TRBJ2-1; 11 bases line up with TRBD2. V was clipped by 4 bases and J by 3 bases; unmatched bases: 5. The CDR3 sequence is 16 residues long. CDR1 and CDR2 from the germline V gene are LNHDA and SQIVND (reference sequence). The CDR3 region has the DNA TGTGCCAGTAGTAACATGGGACTAGCGGACTACAATGAGCAGTTCTTC. This encodes CASSNMGLADYNEQFF.

This clonotype was detected a few times. The CDR3 coding sequence is TGTGCCAGCAGCGGACAGGGTGAAAGCAATCAGCCCCAGCATTTT. Translating it yields CASSGQGESNQPQHF. This rearrangement joins TRBV6-9 to TRBJ1-5; 8 bases map to TRBD1. V gave up 6 bases and J gave up 1 base; unmatched junction bases: 5. The CDR3 is made up of 15 amino acids. Germline V gene sequence: CDR1 MNHGY, CDR2 SVAAGI.

This clonotype was picked up one time. The rearrangement uses TRBV11-3 and TRBJ1-1; D is unclear. CDR3 length: 13 amino acids. Germline CDR1 and CDR2: SGHNT and YENEEA. With 3 bases removed from V and 3 bases from J, the gap between germline ends came to 8 bases. The CDR3 coding sequence is TGTGCCAGCAGCTTCCTGAGGGACACTGAAGCTTTCTTT. It yields the protein CASSFLRDTEAFF.

The chain employs TRBV5-4 and TRBJ2-7, with a tentative D call TRBD1 (8 bases). With 1 base removed from V and 1 base from J, the gap between germline ends came to 18 bases. The CDR3 contains 17 residues. The germline CDR1 and CDR2 sequences are SGHNT and YYREEE (reference sequence). As DNA, the CDR3 is TGTGCCAGCAGCTTGCGGACAGGGAGGGACTTTTCCTACGAGCAGTACTTC. This codes for CASSLRTGRDFSYEQYF. Variable domain in full (rest from reference TRBV5-4 and TRBJ2-7): ETGVTQSPTHLIKTRGQQVTLRCSSQSGHNTVSWYQQALGQGPQFIFQYYREEENGRGNFPPRFSGLQFPNYSSELNVNALELDDSALYLCASSLRTGRDFSYEQYFGPGTRLTVT.

This clonotype was counted once. The chain carries TRBV10-3 and TRBJ1-2, with 7 positions matching TRBD1. Germline loops: CDR1 ENHRY, CDR2 SYGVKD. The CDR3 consists of 16 residues. The V segment lost 6 bases and the J segment 2 bases; nucleotides outside the gene matches: 12. The CDR3 sequence: CAIREGATQGNYGYTF. The CDR3 DNA sequence: TGTGCCATCAGAGAGGGGGCCACCCAAGGAAACTATGGCTACACCTTC.

The sample holds a few counts of this clonotype. The rearrangement links TRBV6-1 to TRBJ2-3; 7 bases match TRBD1. The CDR3 runs 15 residues. The germline gives CDR1 MNHNS, CDR2 SASEGT. V dropped 5 bases and J dropped 4; count of bases not matched to a gene: 9. CDR3 region: CASSTTGLGADTQYF. CDR3 nucleotides: TGTGCCAGCAGTACGACAGGGTTGGGGGCAGATACGCAGTATTTT.

The chain links TRBV19 to TRBJ1-1, with TRBD1 identical over 11 bases. CDR3 length: 13 residues. V lost 7 bases to trimming and J lost 10 bases; unmatched junction nucleotides: 8. The germline V gene encodes CDR1 LNHDA and CDR2 SQIVND (reference sequence). CDR3 protein: CASIGTGGLPAFF. The CDR3 nucleotides are TGTGCCAGTATTGGGACAGGGGGGTTGCCAGCTTTCTTT.

This clonotype was detected a few times. The chain joins TRBV15 to TRBJ2-7; 8 nucleotides align to TRBD1. The V gene's germline CDR1 is LNHNV and CDR2 YYDKDF (reference sequence). V was pared by 3 bases and J by 6 bases, with 10 bases of the junction left unmatched. This CDR3 contains 15 residues. Here the CDR3 reads CATSRFSTGDGEQYF. CDR3 DNA: TGTGCCACCAGCAGGTTTTCGACAGGGGATGGCGAGCAGTACTTC.

The gene calls are TRBV6-1 and TRBJ2-2; D might be TRBD2 (5 bases). Germline assignment: CDR1 MNHNS and CDR2 SASEGT. The ends were cut back, 5 bases at V and 4 bases at J, with 17 bases in the middle. The CDR3 contains 16 residues. The CDR3 here is CASSPDYWGGTGELFF. CDR3 in DNA: TGTGCCAGCAGTCCCGACTATTGGGGTGGCACCGGGGAGCTGTTTTTT.

This sequence joins TRBV12-3 or TRBV12-4 and TRBJ2-5, with D uncertain. V was pared by 7 bases and J by 1 base, with 10 bases between. This CDR3 region has 13 residues. The CDR3 here is CASTKGLQETQYF. The CDR3 region has the DNA TGTGCCAGCACCAAAGGGCTCCAAGAGACCCAGTACTTC.

The chain is built from TRBV12-3 or TRBV12-4 and TRBJ1-1; TRBD1 is a possible D gene (6 bases). V shed 3 bases and J shed 5 bases, with 10 bases lying between them. The CDR3 sequence is 13 residues long. CDR3 bases: TGTGCCAGCAGTTTGGGAGGGGGTACTGAAGCTTTCTTT. It specifies CASSLGGGTEAFF.

The CDR3 DNA reads TGTGCCAGCAGCTTCAGCCCAACTCAGGGAAACACTGAAGCTTTCTTT. Encoded protein: CASSFSPTQGNTEAFF. The chain carries TRBV7-9 and TRBJ1-1; TRBD1 might be the D (5 bases). Between the trimmed V and J ends, which lost 3 bases and 2 bases, there was a span of 16 bases. Per germline, CDR1 SEHNR and CDR2 FQNEAQ (reference sequence). The CDR3 has 16 amino acids.

The chain links TRBV21-1 to TRBJ2-7. TRBV21-1 is annotated as a pseudogene. This CDR3 region has 15 residues. In DNA, the CDR3 is TGTGCCAGCAGCAAAGGGGTGGACCTCTCCTACGAGCAGTACTTC. Its translation: CASSKGVDLSYEQYF.

This clonotype occurred a few times. The chain combines TRBV7-2 with TRBJ2-7, with 12 positions matching TRBD1. The CDR3 consists of 15 residues. Germline assignment: CDR1 SGHTA and CDR2 FQGNSA. Trimming took 2 bases from V and 4 from J; bases not matched to a gene: 3. The CDR3 here is CASSLLGQGAYEQYF. The CDR3 coding sequence is TGTGCCAGCAGCTTACTGGGACAGGGGGCTTACGAGCAGTACTTC.

This clonotype was observed a single time. This chain links TRBV7-9 with TRBJ2-5; 10 bases match TRBD1. The CDR3 has 14 residues. Germline-derived CDR1 and CDR2 are SEHNR and FQNEAQ (reference sequence). Unmatched junction bases numbered 6, after V lost 6 bases and J lost 5 bases. The CDR3 DNA is TGTGCCAGCAGTCGGGACAGGGGTGGGGAGACCCAGTACTTC. Amino acid sequence: CASSRDRGGETQYF.

The CDR3 DNA reads as TGTGCCAGCAGGCCCTCGACTAGCGGATCAGATACGCAGTATTTT. Its translation: CASRPSTSGSDTQYF. This sequence joins TRBV6-4 and TRBJ2-3; 9 positions match TRBD2. This CDR3 region has 15 residues. Germline V gives CDR1 MRHNA, CDR2 SNTAGT. V trimming: 6 bases; J trimming: 4 bases; junction bases outside the gene matches: 8.

This clonotype was seen a few times. CDR3 DNA sequence: TGTGCCAGCAAGGCCAGGCGGGATTCACCCCTCCACTTT. It codes for CASKARRDSPLHF. The V and J genes are TRBV6-1 and TRBJ1-6; D unresolved. The CDR3 has 13 residues. Germline loops: CDR1 MNHNS, CDR2 SASEGT. V was trimmed by 7 bases and J by 8 bases, leaving 12 bases between them.

The chain has TRBV6-1 and TRBJ2-3; D unclear. The CDR3 contains 13 residues. The germline gives CDR1 MNHNS, CDR2 SASEGT. Deletions cut 7 bases from V and 3 bases from J, with 11 bases between. DNA for the CDR3: TGTGCCAGCACTGCCGGGCCTACAGATACGCAGTATTTT. Translation: CASTAGPTDTQYF.

This clonotype showed up just a few times. The chain links TRBV11-2 to TRBJ1-2; weak D call: TRBD1 (5 bases). V was pared by 5 bases and J by 1 base, with 23 bases between. In germline, CDR1 is SGHAT, CDR2 FQNNGV. The CDR3 spans 18 residues. The CDR3 nucleotides read TGTGCCAGCAGCCCACTCCGGTCCTCCAGGGTTATTAACTATGGCTACACCTTC. Protein: CASSPLRSSRVINYGYTF.

The table lists this clonotype with a few counts. The chain couples TRBV23-1 to TRBJ1-1; unclear D gene. TRBV23-1 carries the ORF label, with uncertain function. The CDR3 contains 14 residues. V lost 2 bases and J 1 base, leaving 8 bases between the germline ends. The CDR3 loop reads CASSQPKQNTEAFF. The CDR3 DNA reads as TGCGCCAGCAGTCAACCTAAACAGAACACTGAAGCTTTCTTT.

CDR3 sequence: CASSFRRWAQETQYF. The CDR3 region has the DNA TGTGCCAGCAGTTTTAGGCGGTGGGCCCAAGAGACCCAGTACTTC. The chain joins TRBV28 to TRBJ2-5, with D unresolved. This CDR3 region has 15 residues. Germline values: CDR1 MDHEN, CDR2 SYDVKM. Trimming stripped 3 bases from V and 1 base from J, with 12 bases between.

This rearrangement joins TRBV19 to TRBJ1-3; the D is unclear. V gave up 3 bases and J gave up 4 bases, with 16 bases separating them. CDR1 is LNHDA and CDR2 is SQIVND in the germline V gene (reference sequence). The CDR3 runs 16 residues. The CDR3 bases are TGTGCCAGTAGTATTGTGTTCGGAGAACCCGGAAACACCATATATTTT. Its protein is CASSIVFGEPGNTIYF.

This chain connects TRBV27 to TRBJ1-1; the match to TRBD1 covers 8 bases. The CDR3 has 15 amino acids. Losses at the gene ends were 4 bases for V and 5 bases for J; bases not matched to a gene: 9. Per the germline V gene, CDR1 is MNHEY and CDR2 is SMNVEV (reference sequence). The CDR3 is CASSYQGQGGTEAFF. The CDR3 nucleotides read TGTGCCAGCAGTTACCAAGGACAGGGAGGAACTGAAGCTTTCTTT.

The chain recombines TRBV11-3 with TRBJ2-1, with TRBD2 matching 10 bases. J lost 8 bases, V lost 0 bases, and 4 bases had no gene match. CDR3 size: 15 residues. In germline, CDR1 is SGHNT, CDR2 YENEEA. CDR3 sequence reads: CASSLDGTSVYEQFF. In DNA form, the CDR3 reads TGTGCCAGCAGCTTAGACGGGACTAGCGTATATGAGCAGTTCTTC.

This rearrangement joins TRBV28 to TRBJ1-2, with TRBD1 matching 8 bases. CDR3 length equals 15 residues. Germline V gene data show CDR1 as MDHEN and CDR2 as SYDVKM. V dropped 6 bases and J dropped 0; count of bases not matched to a gene: 6. This CDR3 is CASSRTGPANYGYTF. CDR3 sequence (DNA): TGTGCCAGCAGCCGGACAGGGCCCGCTAACTATGGCTACACCTTC.